One and the same sample provided the 27 T cell receptor beta chains below, sequenced in a study of shared clonotypes between healthy human individuals. TCRdb's table, derived via immunoSEQ multiplex PCR, lists solely in-frame clones and lacks some. The data show about 2 million clones, with 90% to 95% seen just once and 0.13% held by the top ten. The sequenced sample was naive CD4+ T cells sorted from blood. This sample's subset: CD45RA+ positively selected. Source of these receptors: a man younger than 35 in good health.

Note on this clone: At the DNA level, this CDR3 is encoded by other sequences in the same sample as well. V and J are TRBV27 and TRBJ1-2; D is perhaps TRBD1 (5 bases). This CDR3 is 13 amino acids long. Germline CDR1 MNHEY, CDR2 SMNVEV (reference sequence). Trimming took off 5 bases at V and 2 bases at J, with 9 bases between the two ends. This CDR3 is CASSRDGNYGYTF. The CDR3 DNA follows: TGTGCCAGCAGTAGGGACGGAAACTATGGCTACACCTTC.

Remarks on this clone: The same CDR3 arises from other DNA sequences in this sample as well. The rearrangement links TRBV5-4 to TRBJ1-1; no clear D gene. This CDR3 comprises 14 residues. The germline gives CDR1 SGHNT, CDR2 YYREEE (reference sequence). Trimming stripped 0 bases from V and 1 base from J, with 7 bases between. The CDR3 spells CASSLVGKNTEAFF. For the CDR3, the DNA is TGTGCCAGCAGCTTGGTAGGGAAGAACACTGAAGCTTTCTTT. The whole variable domain, filled in from reference TRBV5-4 and TRBJ1-1, reads ETGVTQSPTHLIKTRGQQVTLRCSSQSGHNTVSWYQQALGQGPQFIFQYYREEENGRGNFPPRFSGLQFPNYSSELNVNALELDDSALYLCASSLVGKNTEAFFGQGTRLTVV.

Concerning this clone itself: This CDR3 is also generated by other DNA sequences in the sample. The chain links TRBV27 to TRBJ1-2; no clear D. The CDR3 length is 13 residues. The V and J ends lost 4 bases and 0 bases respectively, with 6 bases between them. Germline CDR1 is MNHEY and CDR2 is SMNVEV (reference sequence). CDR3 amino acids: CASSSRANYGYTF. The CDR3, as DNA: TGTGCCAGCAGTTCAAGGGCTAACTATGGCTACACCTTC.

J is TRBJ1-1 and V is TRBV28, with a possible D match to TRBD1 (6 bases). V lost 4 bases and J lost 10, with 10 bases in between. Germline lookup yields CDR1 MDHEN and CDR2 SYDVKM. The length of the CDR3 is 11 residues. DNA for the CDR3: TGTGCCAGCAGTTACAGGGATGGAGCTTTCTTT. Protein: CASSYRDGAFF.

The chain has TRBV6-1 and TRBJ1-6, with D possibly matching TRBD1 (6 bases). The V and J ends lost 0 bases and 8 bases respectively, with 20 bases between them. This CDR3 has 18 amino acids. Germline V gene sequence: CDR1 MNHNS, CDR2 SASEGT. The CDR3 nucleotides are TGTGCCAGCAGTGAAGCCGTAGCCGGGGGCGCGTCCCATTCACCCCTCCACTTT. Translated: CASSEAVAGGASHSPLHF.

The chain combines TRBV6-1 with TRBJ2-1; 8 bases align to TRBD1. V trimming: 4 bases; J trimming: 7 bases; junction bases outside the gene matches: 12. CDR1 and CDR2 from the germline V gene are MNHNS and SASEGT. There are 16 residues in the CDR3. CDR3 nucleotide sequence: TGTGCCAGCAGTGGTTTCGGGACAGGAGTTGGAAATGAGCAGTTCTTC. Amino acid sequence: CASSGFGTGVGNEQFF.

This chain links TRBV4-1 with TRBJ1-4, with 7 bases lining up with TRBD1. The germline CDR1 and CDR2 sequences are MGHRA and YSYEKL. This CDR3 region has 18 residues. The ends lost 2 bases at V and 0 bases at J; junction bases unmatched: 9. The CDR3 DNA reads as TGCGCCAGCAGCCAATGGGGACAGATTTTAACAACTAATGAAAAACTGTTTTTT. Protein sequence: CASSQWGQILTTNEKLFF.

The chain is built from TRBV4-1 and TRBJ2-5, with TRBD2 as a possible D gene (7 bases). The germline V and J ends were trimmed by 0 bases and 5 bases, with 16 bases remaining between them. CDR3 length: 16 residues. Per the germline V gene, CDR1 is MGHRA and CDR2 is YSYEKL. CDR3 protein: CASSQDGGAGVETQYF. Here the CDR3 DNA reads TGCGCCAGCAGCCAAGATGGGGGGGCAGGGGTGGAGACCCAGTACTTC.

The chain carries TRBV7-2 and TRBJ2-6; a weak D match, TRBD1 (6 bases). The germline V gene encodes CDR1 SGHTA and CDR2 FQGNSA. Trimming removed 5 bases at V and 0 bases at J, with 14 bases between. This CDR3 contains 17 residues. The CDR3 coding sequence is TGTGCCAGCAGCCAGGGGCGACACCGCTCTGGGGCCAACGTCCTGACTTTC. This translates into CASSQGRHRSGANVLTF.

The rearrangement links TRBV10-3 to TRBJ2-7; the D gene is possibly TRBD1 (6 bases). Germline assignment: CDR1 ENHRY and CDR2 SYGVKD. The CDR3 has 14 amino acids. Trimming left V 1 base short and J 0 bases short, with 7 bases between. The CDR3 bases are TGTGCCATCAGTGAGTTACAGGGCTCCTACGAGCAGTACTTC. Its translation is CAISELQGSYEQYF.

The chain carries TRBV11-2 and TRBJ2-3; TRBD2 might be the D (6 bases). The V gene's germline CDR1 is SGHAT and CDR2 FQNNGV. Between the trimmed V and J ends, which lost 5 bases and 0 bases, there was a span of 18 bases. The CDR3 consists of 17 residues. As DNA, the CDR3 is TGTGCCAGCAGCCCGGGACTTGGCGGACCTAGCACAGATACGCAGTATTTT. It specifies CASSPGLGGPSTDTQYF.

The V call is TRBV10-3, the J call TRBJ1-1; 7 positions match TRBD1. The CDR3 spans 11 residues. The ends lost 3 bases at V and 12 bases at J; junction bases unmatched: 4. The germline gives CDR1 ENHRY, CDR2 SYGVKD. As DNA, the CDR3 is TGTGCCATCAGTGAAGGGGACAGTTCTTTCTTT. Protein: CAISEGDSSFF.

This chain joins TRBV12-5 and TRBJ2-5; 10 bases are shared with TRBD2. Germline lookup yields CDR1 LGHNT and CDR2 FRNRAP. V lost 1 base to trimming and J lost 5 bases; unmatched junction nucleotides: 7. This CDR3 is 16 amino acids long. The CDR3 coding sequence is TGTGCTAGTGGTTTGGGCCAGCTAGCGGGAGCTGAGACCCAGTACTTC. This gives the protein CASGLGQLAGAETQYF.

This rearrangement joins TRBV10-3 to TRBJ2-7; D remains unclear. In germline, CDR1 is ENHRY, CDR2 SYGVKD. This CDR3 spans 11 amino acids. Between the trimmed V and J ends, which lost 8 bases and 3 bases, there was a span of 8 bases. The CDR3 loop is CAIAVDYEQYF. In DNA, the CDR3 is TGTGCCATCGCCGTGGACTACGAGCAGTACTTC.

This clone was counted once. CDR3 in amino acids: CAISESKGPYEQYF. The CDR3 coding sequence is TGTGCCATCAGTGAGTCGAAGGGTCCCTACGAGCAGTACTTC. J is TRBJ2-7 and V is TRBV10-3, with unresolved D. The CDR3 spans 14 residues. V was clipped by 0 bases and J by 2 bases, with 8 bases between them. Germline-derived CDR1 and CDR2 are ENHRY and SYGVKD.

This chain uses TRBV6-5 with TRBJ1-2; D is uncertain. Germline V lookup: CDR1 MNHEY, CDR2 SVGAGI. The ends were cut back, 2 bases at V and 5 bases at J, with 9 bases in the middle. This CDR3 is 13 amino acids long. The CDR3 DNA follows: TGTGCCAGCAGTTACGGAAGGGTTTATGGCTACACCTTC. Translating gives CASSYGRVYGYTF.

This clone was recorded only once. The chain joins TRBV4-1 to TRBJ1-1, with D perhaps matching TRBD1 (5 bases). This CDR3 spans 15 amino acids. The germline gives CDR1 MGHRA, CDR2 YSYEKL. V lost 3 bases and J 6 bases, leaving 17 bases between the germline ends. CDR3 coding DNA: TGCGCCAGCAGCCAGCCGGGGACGGCTACATCTGAAGCTTTCTTT. Amino acids: CASSQPGTATSEAFF.

The rearrangement joins TRBV6-5 to TRBJ2-2; the D is unclear. The germline V gene has CDR1 MNHEY and CDR2 SVGAGI. V gave up 2 bases and J gave up 3 bases, with 10 bases separating them. The CDR3 is 15 residues long. Here the CDR3 DNA reads TGTGCCAGCAGTTACGAATTCTCGGACACCGGGGAGCTGTTTTTT. Its protein product is CASSYEFSDTGELFF.

V gene TRBV27 combines with J gene TRBJ1-6; tentative D call: TRBD1 (6 bases). The CDR3 is 14 residues long. Trimming pared 6 bases from V and 8 bases from J, leaving 14 bases between. CDR1 is MNHEY, CDR2 SMNVEV, per germline (reference sequence). The CDR3 is CASSYTGTYSPLHF. CDR3 coding DNA: TGTGCCAGCAGCTACACCGGGACATATTCACCCCTCCACTTT.

This chain connects TRBV4-3 to TRBJ1-1; D is undetermined. The length of the CDR3 is 15 residues. The germline V gene has CDR1 LGHNA and CDR2 YSLEER. Trimming stripped 3 bases from V and 1 base from J, with 12 bases between. CDR3 amino acids: CASSQASLGNTEAFF. CDR3 nucleotide sequence: TGCGCCAGCAGCCAGGCTTCTCTGGGGAACACTGAAGCTTTCTTT.

The chain links TRBV4-3 to TRBJ2-5, with 10 bases matching TRBD2. Germline V lookup: CDR1 LGHNA, CDR2 YSLEER. The junction had 6 bases not matched to a gene; V was cut back by 4 bases and J by 4 bases. The CDR3 covers 15 residues. The CDR3 region is CASSPSGRARETQYF. The CDR3 coding sequence is TGCGCCAGCAGCCCAAGCGGGAGGGCCCGAGAGACCCAGTACTTC.

This clone was detected once. The rearrangement joins TRBV4-3 to TRBJ2-3; TRBD2 matches 12 bases. This CDR3 has 18 amino acids. V was clipped by 0 bases and J by 1 base; unmatched bases: 5. CDR1 and CDR2 (germline): LGHNA, YSLEER. The CDR3: CASSQDLAGGKGTDTQYF. As DNA, the CDR3 is TGCGCCAGCAGCCAAGATCTAGCGGGAGGGAAAGGCACAGATACGCAGTATTTT.

The CDR3 DNA reads as TGTGCCAGCAGTCTCAGCGGCGGGGTACGCGAGCAGTACTTC. As protein: CASSLSGGVREQYF. The V and J genes are TRBV27 and TRBJ2-7; D may be TRBD2 (6 bases). The CDR3 consists of 14 residues. Trimming took off 5 bases at V and 6 bases at J, with 17 bases between the two ends. From germline, CDR1 is MNHEY and CDR2 SMNVEV (reference sequence).

The V gene is TRBV5-4, the J gene TRBJ1-4; a weak D match, TRBD1 (6 bases). Trimming cost V 4 bases and J 6 bases, with 13 bases left between them. Germline values: CDR1 SGHNT, CDR2 YYREEE (reference sequence). The CDR3 is made up of 14 amino acids. The CDR3 protein is CASSPRDIDEKLFF. CDR3 DNA sequence: TGTGCCAGCAGCCCCCGGGACATAGATGAAAAACTGTTTTTT.

The J gene is TRBJ1-5, the V gene TRBV7-2; D is perhaps TRBD1 (5 bases). The length of the CDR3 is 16 residues. The germline V and J ends were trimmed by 3 bases and 0 bases, with 12 bases remaining between them. Per germline, CDR1 SGHTA and CDR2 FQGNSA. The CDR3 DNA sequence: TGTGCCAGCAGCTTTGGGACGTCCCATAGCAATCAGCCCCAGCATTTT. It encodes CASSFGTSHSNQPQHF. Together with reference TRBV7-2 and TRBJ1-5, the CDR3 gives the full variable domain: GAGVSQSPSNKVTEKGKDVELRCDPISGHTALYWYRQSLGQGLEFLIYFQGNSAPDKSGLPSDRFSAERTGGSVSTLTIQRTQQEDSAVYLCASSFGTSHSNQPQHFGDGTRLSIL.

The sample holds one count of this clone. The V call is TRBV7-9, the J call TRBJ2-7, with 8 bases identical to TRBD1. Germline V CDR1 and CDR2: SEHNR, FQNEAQ (reference sequence). The CDR3 runs 14 residues. Losses at the gene ends were 3 bases for V and 4 bases for J; bases not matched to a gene: 5. CDR3 sequence (DNA): TGTGCCAGCAGCTTCCAGGGGGCGGGATACGAGCAGTACTTC. Amino acids: CASSFQGAGYEQYF.

The chain is built from TRBV30 and TRBJ2-1; 13 nucleotides align to TRBD2. CDR3 size: 15 residues. Unmatched junction bases numbered 6, after V lost 0 bases and J lost 10 bases. Germline V gives CDR1 GTSNPN, CDR2 SVGIG (reference sequence). The CDR3 here is CAWSVLAGGQGEQFF. DNA of the CDR3: TGTGCCTGGAGTGTACTAGCGGGAGGGCAGGGGGAGCAGTTCTTC. The full variable domain, rest sourced from reference TRBV30 and TRBJ2-1, is SQTIHQWPATLVQPVGSPLSLECTVEGTSNPNLYWYRQAAGRGLQLLFYSVGIGQISSEVPQNLSASRPQDRQFILSSKKLLLSDSGFYLCAWSVLAGGQGEQFFGPGTRLTVL.